What follows is one T cell receptor beta chain and its context. This entry is derived from a study of blood T cell repertoires in COVID-19. Sequencing was performed with immunoSEQ multiplex PCR; in TCRdb, only in-frame clones are kept and a portion is missing. The sample holds approximately 120,000 clones, around 86% seen once. The CDR3 is 14 amino acids. The germline CDR1 and CDR2 sequences are GTSNPN and SVGIG (reference sequence). The V gene lost 2 bases and the J gene lost 4 bases, with 14 bases spanning the gap. The sample was peripheral blood. This sequence joins TRBV30 and TRBJ1-2; D unclear. This TCR was recovered from a human donor in a cohort sampled during active COVID-19. CDR3 protein: CAWSRRRGGYGYTF. The CDR3 region has the DNA TGTGCCTGGAGTAGACGCCGGGGTGGCTATGGCTACACCTTC.